This TCR beta chain was sequenced for a study of blood T cells in healthy people across ages. This clonotype was picked up a small number of times. Next came a second PCR, run for 7 to 11 cycles, which used a sample-barcoded 5' primer along with a J-beta primer mix. One entry per CDR3 protein results from TCRdb running MiXCR on the 5' RACE reads. In the table there are some 1.7 million distinct CDR3 sequences, over 25% of which are singletons. With 4 bases clipped from V and 2 bases from J, the junction kept 10 bases outside the gene matches. Looked up from germline, CDR1 is MGHRA and CDR2 is YSYEKL. The CDR3 contains 16 residues.

This TCR came from a woman aged 25 to 39 in good health. The chain uses TRBV4-1 and TRBJ1-2; 7 bases are a match to TRBD1. Sequencing was performed on blood. CDR3 region: CASSPIQGERNYGYTF. CDR3 DNA sequence: TGCGCCAGCAGCCCCATCCAGGGGGAGCGAAACTATGGCTACACCTTC.